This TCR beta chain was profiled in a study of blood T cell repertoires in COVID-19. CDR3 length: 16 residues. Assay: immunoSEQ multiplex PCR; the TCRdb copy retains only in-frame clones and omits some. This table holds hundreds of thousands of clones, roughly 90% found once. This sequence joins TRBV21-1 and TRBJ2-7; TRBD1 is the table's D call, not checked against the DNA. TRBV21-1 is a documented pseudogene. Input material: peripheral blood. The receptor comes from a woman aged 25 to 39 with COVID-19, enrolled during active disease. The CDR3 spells CASSNTPRKGPYEQYV. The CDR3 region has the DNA TGTGCCAGCAGCAACACCCCCAGGAAGGGGCCGTACGAGCAGTACGTC.